This T cell receptor beta chain was observed in a study of T cells in Graves' hyperthyroidism and ophthalmopathy. Each person with ophthalmopathy scored at least 3 on the Clinical Activity Score, reached NOSPECS grade 4 or higher, and had been ill under 3 months. Exclusion of a patient resulted from uncontrolled infection, other autoimmune disease, pregnancy or lactation. PBMCs came from 7.5 to 10 ml fresh peripheral blood. Study-wide points: Blood also held most thyroid clonotypes expanded beyond 0.001.

Many counts were recorded for this clonotype. Its cognate antigen is unknown. The investigators amplified TCR beta CDR3 regions from RNA transcripts. Primed by the HTBI set, a first-round RT-PCR was run on the TCR CDR3. TCRdb re-analysed the multiplex PCR reads in MiXCR, keeping a single row per CDR3 protein. The table records around 520,000 distinct CDR3 sequences, roughly 24% of them present only once. The TCR sequence derives from a woman younger than 45 with Graves' ophthalmopathy. The sample consisted of blood.

The CDR3 DNA reads as TGTGCCAGCAGTCCTCCGGGACAGTCCTACGAGCAGTACTTC. It encodes CASSPPGQSYEQYF. The chain recombines TRBV12-3 or TRBV12-4 with TRBJ2-7, with TRBD1 matching over 7 bases. The J segment lost 1 base and the V segment lost 5 bases, leaving 5 bases of the junction unmatched. This CDR3 contains 14 residues.